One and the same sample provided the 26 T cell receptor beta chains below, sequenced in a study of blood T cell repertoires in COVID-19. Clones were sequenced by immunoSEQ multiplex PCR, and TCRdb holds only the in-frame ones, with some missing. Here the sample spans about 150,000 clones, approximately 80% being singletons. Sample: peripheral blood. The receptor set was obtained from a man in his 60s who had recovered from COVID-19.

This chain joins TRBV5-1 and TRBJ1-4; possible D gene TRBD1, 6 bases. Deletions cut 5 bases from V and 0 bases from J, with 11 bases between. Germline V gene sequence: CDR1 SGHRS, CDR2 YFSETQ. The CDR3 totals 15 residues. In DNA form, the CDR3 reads TGCGCCAGCAGGATACAGGGCGCAACTAATGAAAAACTGTTTTTT. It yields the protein CASRIQGATNEKLFF.

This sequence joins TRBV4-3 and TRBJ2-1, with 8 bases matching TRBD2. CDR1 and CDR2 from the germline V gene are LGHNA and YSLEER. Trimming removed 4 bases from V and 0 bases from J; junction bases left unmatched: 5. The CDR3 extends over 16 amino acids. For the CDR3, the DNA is TGCGCCAGCAGCCCGGGGGGGGCTAGCTCCTACAATGAGCAGTTCTTC. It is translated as CASSPGGASSYNEQFF.

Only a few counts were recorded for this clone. The CDR3 sequence is CASSQELAGGPNEETQYF. CDR3 nucleotides: TGCGCCAGCAGCCAAGAGTTAGCGGGAGGGCCTAATGAGGAGACCCAGTACTTC. The chain combines TRBV4-3 with TRBJ2-5; 11 bases line up with TRBD2. CDR1 is LGHNA and CDR2 is YSLEER in the germline V gene. Trimming removed 0 bases from V and 5 bases from J; junction bases left unmatched: 11. The CDR3 loop spans 18 amino acids.

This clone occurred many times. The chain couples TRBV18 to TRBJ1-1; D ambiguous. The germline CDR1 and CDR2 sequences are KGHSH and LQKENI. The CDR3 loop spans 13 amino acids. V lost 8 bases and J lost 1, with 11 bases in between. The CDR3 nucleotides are TGTGCCAGCCTCCGGGAGGAGAACACTGAAGCTTTCTTT. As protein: CASLREENTEAFF. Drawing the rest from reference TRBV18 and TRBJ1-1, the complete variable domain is NAGVMQNPRHLVRRRGQEARLRCSPMKGHSHVYWYRQLPEEGLKFMVYLQKENIIDESGMPKERFSAEFPKEGPSILRIQQVVRGDSAAYFCASLREENTEAFFGQGTRLTVV.

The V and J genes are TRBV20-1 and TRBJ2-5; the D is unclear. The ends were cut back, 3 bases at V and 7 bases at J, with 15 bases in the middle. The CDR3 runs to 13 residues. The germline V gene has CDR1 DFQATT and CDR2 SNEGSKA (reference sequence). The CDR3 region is CSASPLRAGTQYF. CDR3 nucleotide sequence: TGCAGTGCTAGTCCCTTGCGTGCCGGGACCCAGTACTTC.

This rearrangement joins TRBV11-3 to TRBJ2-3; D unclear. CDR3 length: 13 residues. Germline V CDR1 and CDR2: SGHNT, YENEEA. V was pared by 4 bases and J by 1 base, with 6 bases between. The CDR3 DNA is TGTGCCAGCAGCTCACGGGGCACAGATACGCAGTATTTT. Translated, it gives CASSSRGTDTQYF.

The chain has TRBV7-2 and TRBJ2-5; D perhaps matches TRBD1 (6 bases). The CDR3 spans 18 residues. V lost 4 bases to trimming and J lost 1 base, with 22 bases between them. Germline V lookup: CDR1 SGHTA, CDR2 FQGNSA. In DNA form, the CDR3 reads TGTGCCAGCAGCTCGCCTCAGGGGCACGCCATATTCCAAGAGACCCAGTACTTC. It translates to CASSSPQGHAIFQETQYF.

Written as DNA, the CDR3 is TGTGCCAGCAGCTTGACAGGGGGGGAGACCCAGTACTTC. Translation gives CASSLTGGETQYF. V and J are TRBV7-3 and TRBJ2-5; 9 nucleotides line up with TRBD1. Germline-derived CDR1 and CDR2 are SGHTA and FQGTGA. The V and J ends lost 3 bases and 5 bases, in that order; junction bases with no gene match: 1. This CDR3 comprises 13 residues.

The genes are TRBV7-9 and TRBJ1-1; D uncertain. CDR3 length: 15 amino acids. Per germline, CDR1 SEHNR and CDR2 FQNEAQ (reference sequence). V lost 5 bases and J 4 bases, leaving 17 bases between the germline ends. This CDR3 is CASSLILGGITEAFF. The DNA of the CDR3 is TGTGCCAGCAGCCTCATCCTGGGCGGGATCACTGAAGCTTTCTTT.

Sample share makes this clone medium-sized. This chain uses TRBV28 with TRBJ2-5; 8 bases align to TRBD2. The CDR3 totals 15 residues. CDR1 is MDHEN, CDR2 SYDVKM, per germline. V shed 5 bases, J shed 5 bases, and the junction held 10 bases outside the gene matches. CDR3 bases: TGTGCCAGCAGTGGGAGAGACGGGGGGGAGGAGACCCAGTACTTC. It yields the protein CASSGRDGGEETQYF. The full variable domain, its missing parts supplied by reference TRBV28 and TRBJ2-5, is DVKVTQSSRYLVKRTGEKVFLECVQDMDHENMFWYRQDPGLGLRLIYFSYDVKMKEKGDIPEGYSVSREKKERFSLILESASTNQTSMYLCASSGRDGGEETQYFGPGTRLLVL.

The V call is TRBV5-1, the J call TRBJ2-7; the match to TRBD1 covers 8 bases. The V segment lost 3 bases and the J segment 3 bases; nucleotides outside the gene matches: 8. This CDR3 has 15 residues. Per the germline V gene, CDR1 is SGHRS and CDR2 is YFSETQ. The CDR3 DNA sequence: TGCGCCAGCAGCTCGTCCGGGACAGGAATCTACGAGCAGTACTTC. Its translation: CASSSSGTGIYEQYF. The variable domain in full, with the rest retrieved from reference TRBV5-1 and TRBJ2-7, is KAGVTQTPRYLIKTRGQQVTLSCSPISGHRSVSWYQQTPGQGLQFLFEYFSETQRNKGNFPGRFSGRQFSNSRSEMNVSTLELGDSALYLCASSSSGTGIYEQYFGPGTRLTVT.

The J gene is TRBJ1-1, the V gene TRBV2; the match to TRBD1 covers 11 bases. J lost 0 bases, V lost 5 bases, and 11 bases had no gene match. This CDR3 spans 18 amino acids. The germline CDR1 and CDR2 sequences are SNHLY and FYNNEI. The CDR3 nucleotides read TGTGCCAGCAGTCGCCTTTTGGGACAGGGGGACATGAACACTGAAGCTTTCTTT. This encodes CASSRLLGQGDMNTEAFF.

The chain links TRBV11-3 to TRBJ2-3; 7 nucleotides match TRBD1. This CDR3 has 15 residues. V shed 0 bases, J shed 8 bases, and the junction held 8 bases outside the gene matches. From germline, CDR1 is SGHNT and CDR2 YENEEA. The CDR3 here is CASSLDPTGDSTQYF. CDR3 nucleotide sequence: TGTGCCAGCAGCTTAGATCCCACAGGGGATAGTACGCAGTATTTT.

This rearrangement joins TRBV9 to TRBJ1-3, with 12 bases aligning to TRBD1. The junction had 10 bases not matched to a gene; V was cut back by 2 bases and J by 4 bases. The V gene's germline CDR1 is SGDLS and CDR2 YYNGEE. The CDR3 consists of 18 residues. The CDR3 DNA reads TGTGCCAGCAGCGTGAAGGGACAGGGGGCTTCTGTGGGAAACACCATATATTTT. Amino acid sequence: CASSVKGQGASVGNTIYF.

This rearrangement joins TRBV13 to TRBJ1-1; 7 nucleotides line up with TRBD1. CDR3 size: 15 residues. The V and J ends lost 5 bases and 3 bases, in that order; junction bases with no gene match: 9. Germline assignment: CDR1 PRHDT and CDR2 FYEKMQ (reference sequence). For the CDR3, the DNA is TGTGCCAGCAGCCAATACAGGGGTGGGTACACTGAAGCTTTCTTT. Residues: CASSQYRGGYTEAFF.

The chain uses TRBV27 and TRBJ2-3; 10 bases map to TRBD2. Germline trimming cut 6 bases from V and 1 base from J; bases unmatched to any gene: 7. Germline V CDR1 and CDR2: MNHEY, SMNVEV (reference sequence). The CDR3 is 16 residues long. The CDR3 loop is CASSLSGGFGTDTQYF. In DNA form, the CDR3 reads TGTGCCAGCAGCCTTAGCGGGGGGTTCGGCACAGATACGCAGTATTTT.

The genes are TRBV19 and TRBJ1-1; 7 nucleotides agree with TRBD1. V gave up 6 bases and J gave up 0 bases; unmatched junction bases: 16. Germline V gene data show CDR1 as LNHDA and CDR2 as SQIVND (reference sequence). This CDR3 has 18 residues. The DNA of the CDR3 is TGTGCCAGTAGCCCCACCCGGGTGGACAGGCCTATGAACACTGAAGCTTTCTTT. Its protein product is CASSPTRVDRPMNTEAFF.

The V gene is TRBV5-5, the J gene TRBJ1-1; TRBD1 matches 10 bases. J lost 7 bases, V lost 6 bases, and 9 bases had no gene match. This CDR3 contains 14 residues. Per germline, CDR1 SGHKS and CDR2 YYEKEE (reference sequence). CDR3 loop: CASNPTGGSVEAFF. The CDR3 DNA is TGTGCCAGCAACCCGACAGGGGGCTCCGTTGAAGCTTTCTTT.

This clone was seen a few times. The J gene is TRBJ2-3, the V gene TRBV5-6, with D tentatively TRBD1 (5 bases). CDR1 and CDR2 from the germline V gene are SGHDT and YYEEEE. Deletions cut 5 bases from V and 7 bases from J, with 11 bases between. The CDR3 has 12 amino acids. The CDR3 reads CASRSDIYTQYF. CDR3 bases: TGTGCCAGCAGGTCGGACATCTATACGCAGTATTTT.

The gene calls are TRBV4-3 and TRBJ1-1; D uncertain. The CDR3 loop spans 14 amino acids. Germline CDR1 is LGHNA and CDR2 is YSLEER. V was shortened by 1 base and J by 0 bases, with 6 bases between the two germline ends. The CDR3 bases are TGCGCCAGCAGCCAAGGGCGGGTGAACACTGAAGCTTTCTTT. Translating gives CASSQGRVNTEAFF.

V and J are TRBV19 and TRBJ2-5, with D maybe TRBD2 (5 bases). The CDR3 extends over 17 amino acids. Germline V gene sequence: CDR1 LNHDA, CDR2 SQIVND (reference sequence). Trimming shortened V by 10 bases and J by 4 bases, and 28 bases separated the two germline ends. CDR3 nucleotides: TGTGCCACCCGAGGCCCGACGTCACTCCTTGAGGGAGAGACCCAGTACTTC. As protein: CATRGPTSLLEGETQYF. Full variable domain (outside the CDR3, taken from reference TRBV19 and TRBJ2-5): DGGITQSPKYLFRKEGQNVTLSCEQNLNHDAMYWYRQDPGQGLRLIYYSQIVNDFQKGDIAEGYSVSREKKESFPLTVTSAQKNPTAFYLCATRGPTSLLEGETQYFGPGTRLLVL.

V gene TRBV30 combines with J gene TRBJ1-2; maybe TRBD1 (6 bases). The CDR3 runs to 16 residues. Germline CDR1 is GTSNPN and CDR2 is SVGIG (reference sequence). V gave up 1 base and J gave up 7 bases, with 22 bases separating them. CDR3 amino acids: CAWSENWGRGRTGYTF. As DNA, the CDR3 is TGTGCCTGGAGTGAGAATTGGGGGCGAGGGCGGACTGGCTACACCTTC.

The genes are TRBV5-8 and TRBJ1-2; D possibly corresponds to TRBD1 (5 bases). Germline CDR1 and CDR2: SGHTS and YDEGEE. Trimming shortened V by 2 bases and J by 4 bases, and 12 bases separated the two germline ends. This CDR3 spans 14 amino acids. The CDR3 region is CASSLPRAAYGYTF. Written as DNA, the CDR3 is TGTGCCAGCAGCTTACCCAGGGCAGCCTATGGCTACACCTTC.

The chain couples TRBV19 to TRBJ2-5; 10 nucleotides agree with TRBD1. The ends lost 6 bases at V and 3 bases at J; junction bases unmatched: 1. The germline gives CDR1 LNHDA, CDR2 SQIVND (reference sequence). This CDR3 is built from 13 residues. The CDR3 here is CASRGQGEETQYF. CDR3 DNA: TGTGCCAGTAGAGGACAGGGGGAAGAGACCCAGTACTTC.

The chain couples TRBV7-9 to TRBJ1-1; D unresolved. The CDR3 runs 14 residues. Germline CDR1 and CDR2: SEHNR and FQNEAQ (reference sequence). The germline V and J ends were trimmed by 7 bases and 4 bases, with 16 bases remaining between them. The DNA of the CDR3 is TGTGCCAGCACCAAGGGAGGGCTTGGCACTGAAGCTTTCTTT. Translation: CASTKGGLGTEAFF.

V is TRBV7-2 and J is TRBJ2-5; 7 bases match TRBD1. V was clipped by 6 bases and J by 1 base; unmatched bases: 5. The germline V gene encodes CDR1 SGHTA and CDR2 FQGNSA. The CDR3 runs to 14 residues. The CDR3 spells CASSSTGAQETQYF. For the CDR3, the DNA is TGTGCCAGCAGTTCAACAGGGGCCCAAGAGACCCAGTACTTC.